This TCR beta chain was recovered during a study of blood T cell repertoires in COVID-19. Study background: Spain, Italy and the United States supplied samples that represented acute and convalescent COVID-19. T cells, B-cell-depleted T cells, or PBMCs supplied cDNA or gDNA.

Germline V gene data show CDR1 as LGHDT and CDR2 as YNNKEL (reference sequence). The V end was cut by 1 base, the J end by 2 bases, with 3 bases between. The CDR3 length is 12 residues. On this clone itself: The sample carries other DNA sequences with the same CDR3.

TCRdb keeps only in-frame clones here, not all; method: immunoSEQ multiplex PCR. The profile shows around 260,000 clones, 91% of them singletons. It was during active infection that Seattle patients were enrolled and then longitudinally followed. The V call is TRBV3-1 (or the pseudogene TRBV3-2), the J call TRBJ2-7; no definite D call. Sequencing input: peripheral blood. This sequence was found in a person aged 18 to 30 with COVID-19, enrolled during active disease. DNA of the CDR3: TGTGCCAGCAGCCAAGGGCCCTACGAGCAGTACTTC. Protein product: CASSQGPYEQYF.